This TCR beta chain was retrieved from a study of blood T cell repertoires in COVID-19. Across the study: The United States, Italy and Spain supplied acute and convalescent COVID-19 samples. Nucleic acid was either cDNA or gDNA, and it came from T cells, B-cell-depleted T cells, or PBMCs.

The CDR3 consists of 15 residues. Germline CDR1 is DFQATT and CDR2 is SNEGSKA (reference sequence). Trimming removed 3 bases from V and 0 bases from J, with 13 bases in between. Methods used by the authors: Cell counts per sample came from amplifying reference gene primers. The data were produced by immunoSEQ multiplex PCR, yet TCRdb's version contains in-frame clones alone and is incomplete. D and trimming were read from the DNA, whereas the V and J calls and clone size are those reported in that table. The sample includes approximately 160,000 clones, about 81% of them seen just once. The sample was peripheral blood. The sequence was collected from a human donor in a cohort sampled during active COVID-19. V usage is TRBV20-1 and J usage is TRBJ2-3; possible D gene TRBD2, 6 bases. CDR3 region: CSASSSGHSTDTQYF. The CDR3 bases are TGCAGTGCTAGTTCGAGCGGGCATAGCACAGATACGCAGTATTTT.